This note documents a single T cell receptor beta chain sequence. The specificity of this receptor is unknown. Base qualities are not provided; no much larger clone lies one nucleotide away. According to the germline V gene, CDR1 reads MGHRA and CDR2 reads YSYEKL. Trimming removed 1 base from V and 4 bases from J, leaving 16 bases between the germline ends. The CDR3 starts with the cysteine, ends with the phenylalanine, and has 16 residues. Only the CDR3 DNA is retained, 48 bases long and in frame from the first base. TCR beta CDR3 regions were amplified from genomic DNA with the immunoSEQ v3 hsTCRB kit using bias-controlled multiplex PCR. TCR libraries were sequenced on an Illumina NextSeq 500 to 1.5 million to 2 million read pairs for survey level or roughly 5-6.5 million for deep level. In the authors' own workflow: Clonality was reported by immunoSEQ Analyzer software, which also assigned V, D and J genes and filtered out non-productive sequences. Repertoires were compared using productive Simpson clonality and Morisita overlap index of productive TRB rearrangements between infused TIL and blood. For each clone in blood, the absolute clonotype count was estimated by multiplying the lymphocyte count by the CD3+ fraction and by the clone's productive frequency. Here the immuneACCESS table is served through TCRdb, limited to in-frame sequences with V and J called. Missing clones are a known gap in these copies; in checked studies unresolved V genes cover under half, and the rest lacks a known reason. That table is the source of V, J and clone size, and D and trimming were worked out from the DNA. This sample comprises under 65,000 clones, about 81% of them detected only once. About 2.8% of the sample is held by the ten biggest clonotypes.

The sample comes from a study of TIL therapy for anti-PD-1-resistant metastatic lung cancer (dated by TCRdb to 2020 to 2023). For the study in its entirety: Tumors were harvested prior to any PD-1/PD-L1 blockade, after which nivolumab was administered to patients, and lymphodepletion, expanded TIL infusion and IL-2 were given to patients who progressed. A median non-synonymous tumor mutation burden of roughly 1.4 mutations per megabase was determined across the cohort by whole-exome sequencing. A median age of approximately 50 years (range about 38-85) and a median tumor PD-L1 proportion score of 6% were recorded among enrolled patients. The cohort was composed predominantly of lung adenocarcinoma, with a few EGFR-mutant and two ALK-rearranged tumors included, and half of patients were identified as current or former smokers. Clonotypes were tracked across tumor, expanded TIL product and serial blood samples by T cell receptor beta sequencing of tumor and peripheral blood.

The time point label, read with the paper, signifies: pre-treatment sample, taken before nivolumab and TIL therapy. Between late 2017 and early 2020, a dual-center phase I trial enrolled adults who had stage 4 NSCLC. Samples were obtained from a single-arm, open-label phase I trial in which tumor-infiltrating lymphocyte therapy with nivolumab was evaluated in advanced non-small cell lung cancer. Blood mononuclear cells were isolated from EDTA tubes by Ficoll gradient and were snap-frozen as pellets, and DNA was extracted with a Qiagen mini-prep kit. General conclusions and limits of the study: The study protocol defined all tumor marker inferences as exploratory. The cohort was highly selected, with more treatment-naive, never-smoker and oncogene-addicted patients than typical, limiting generalizability. Infused TIL clonotypes partially replaced the baseline peripheral repertoire then decayed over months, with no apparent association between persistence and response.

The source of this sequence is a person aged 25-79 years with non-small cell lung cancer. The rearranged chain carries TRBV4-1 and TRBJ2-5; the D gene is perhaps TRBD2, from 5 matching bases. This sample comprised blood, obtained at baseline. The CDR3 reads CASSQGSAPGRETQYF. The nucleotide sequence is TGCGCCAGCAGCCAAGGGTCGGCCCCGGGGAGAGAGACCCAGTACTTC.